The 21 T cell receptor beta chains given below trace back to one sample, sequenced in a study of T cells in Graves' hyperthyroidism and ophthalmopathy. Amplification of TCR beta CDR3 regions was performed using RNA transcripts as template. HTBI primers were employed in a first-round RT-PCR of the TCR CDR3. TCRdb re-called the multiplex PCR reads with MiXCR, one entry per CDR3 protein. The sample shows approximately 600,000 distinct CDR3 sequences, about 15% of them seen only once. Sequenced material: blood. These receptor sequences come from a woman aged 35 to 49 with Graves' ophthalmopathy.

A word on this clonotype: At one boundary the junction diverges from the germline segment, which might be a read error. The chain uses TRBV6-1 and TRBJ2-7; TRBD1 matches at 7 bases. Germline CDR1 MNHNS, CDR2 SASEGT. CDR3 length equals 11 residues. Here the CDR3 DNA reads TGTGCCAGCAGTGAGAGGGACAGCCTGAACTTC. This encodes CASSERDSLNF.

This clonotype was observed many times. The chain is built from TRBV19 and TRBJ2-7; maybe TRBD1 (6 bases). V was pared by 3 bases and J by 2 bases, with 14 bases between. This CDR3 region has 15 residues. Germline-derived CDR1 and CDR2 are LNHDA and SQIVND (reference sequence). CDR3 nucleotides: TGTGCCAGTAGTATTCGGGCAGGGGATACCTACGAGCAGTACTTC. The encoded protein is CASSIRAGDTYEQYF. The entire variable domain, with the rest obtained from reference TRBV19 and TRBJ2-7, is as follows: DGGITQSPKYLFRKEGQNVTLSCEQNLNHDAMYWYRQDPGQGLRLIYYSQIVNDFQKGDIAEGYSVSREKKESFPLTVTSAQKNPTAFYLCASSIRAGDTYEQYFGPGTRLTVT.

The chain links TRBV6-5 to TRBJ2-5; tentative D call: TRBD1 (5 bases). The germline CDR1 and CDR2 sequences are MNHEY and SVGAGI. The CDR3 extends over 15 amino acids. V lost 0 bases and J 2 bases, leaving 10 bases between the germline ends. The CDR3 loop reads CASSYSLGAQETQYF. For the CDR3, the DNA is TGTGCCAGCAGTTACTCGTTAGGGGCGCAAGAGACCCAGTACTTC.

This clonotype was seen at least ten times. The rearrangement uses TRBV12-3 or TRBV12-4 and TRBJ1-5; 9 bases align to TRBD1. This CDR3 comprises 14 residues. The V and J ends lost 3 bases and 6 bases, in that order; junction bases with no gene match: 3. The CDR3 region has the DNA TGTGCCAGCAGTTTTGGGACAGGGAGTCAGCCCCAGCATTTT. It codes for CASSFGTGSQPQHF.

The CDR3 nucleotides read TGTGCCAGCAGTGCGACGGTCTCGCAGCCCCAGCATTTT. Translation gives CASSATVSQPQHF. The chain has TRBV6-1 and TRBJ1-5; no definite D call. The length of the CDR3 is 13 residues. V lost 4 bases to trimming and J lost 7 bases, with 11 bases between them. Germline loops: CDR1 MNHNS, CDR2 SASEGT.

This chain links TRBV12-3 or TRBV12-4 with TRBJ2-3, with 11 bases that match TRBD2. The junction had 6 bases not matched to a gene; V was cut back by 1 base and J by 6 bases. This CDR3 is built from 16 residues. The CDR3: CASSLGWASGGDTQYF. The CDR3 region has the DNA TGTGCCAGCAGTTTAGGGTGGGCTAGCGGGGGGGATACGCAGTATTTT.

In this sample, this clonotype turned up many times. The chain employs TRBV19 and TRBJ1-1; 7 bases fit TRBD1. Trimming took 3 bases from V and 4 from J; bases not matched to a gene: 5. In germline, CDR1 is LNHDA, CDR2 SQIVND (reference sequence). This CDR3 comprises 14 residues. The CDR3 DNA reads TGTGCCAGTAGTATCCTGGGGACAGCCACTGAAGCTTTCTTT. Amino acid sequence: CASSILGTATEAFF.

This chain links TRBV6-1 with TRBJ2-4, with D hard to call. The CDR3 is 13 amino acids. Per germline, CDR1 MNHNS and CDR2 SASEGT. Trimming took 10 bases from V and 9 from J, leaving 19 bases between them. CDR3 residues: CATRRTVLGIQYF. The CDR3 DNA sequence: TGTGCCACCCGGCGTACAGTACTTGGCATTCAGTACTTC.

V is TRBV20-1 and J is TRBJ2-2; 8 bases are a match to TRBD1. This CDR3 has 15 amino acids. V was pared by 4 bases and J by 6 bases, with 10 bases of the junction left unmatched. The germline gives CDR1 DFQATT, CDR2 SNEGSKA (reference sequence). The CDR3 sequence: CSAIAGTGIAGELFF. DNA for the CDR3: TGCAGTGCTATCGCCGGGACAGGCATTGCCGGGGAGCTGTTTTTT.

This clonotype came up many times. The genes are TRBV19 and TRBJ2-7, with 8 positions matching TRBD1. The germline CDR1 and CDR2 sequences are LNHDA and SQIVND (reference sequence). The CDR3 sequence is 15 residues long. The ends lost 1 base at V and 3 bases at J; junction bases unmatched: 5. The CDR3 protein is CASSIARTGRYEQYF. The CDR3 bases are TGTGCCAGTAGTATAGCCCGGACAGGGCGCTACGAGCAGTACTTC.

This clonotype was picked up many times. The rearrangement joins TRBV28 to TRBJ2-4; D is perhaps TRBD2 (5 bases). V was cut by 6 bases and J by 9 bases, with 33 bases left in between. The CDR3 spans 19 residues. Germline lookup yields CDR1 MDHEN and CDR2 SYDVKM. The chain's CDR3 is CASSSRTVVVRELPGIQYF. The CDR3 DNA reads as TGTGCCAGCAGCTCCCGTACTGTTGTTGTCCGGGAACTCCCTGGCATTCAGTACTTC.

This clonotype was found many times. V and J are TRBV6-2 or TRBV6-3 and TRBJ1-1; 8 positions agree with TRBD1. The J segment lost 5 bases and the V segment lost 3 bases, leaving 5 bases of the junction unmatched. This CDR3 comprises 14 residues. The germline CDR1 and CDR2 sequences are MNHEY and SVGEGT. CDR3 coding DNA: TGTGCCAGCAGTTATGCAGGGGGCGAAACTGAAGCTTTCTTT. Protein product: CASSYAGGETEAFF.

This clonotype has more than one count but fewer than ten. The gene calls are TRBV7-3 and TRBJ1-2; a weak D match, TRBD1 (5 bases). In germline, CDR1 is SGHTA, CDR2 FQGTGA. The germline V and J ends were trimmed by 5 bases and 4 bases, with 20 bases remaining between them. The CDR3 is 16 amino acids. This CDR3 is CASSPSATGPIYGYTF. CDR3 nucleotide sequence: TGTGCCAGCAGCCCAAGTGCCACAGGACCGATCTATGGCTACACCTTC.

With respect to this clonotype: A read error may be the cause here, since a much bigger clone is one base away. The V and J genes are TRBV10-3 and TRBJ1-5; the D is unclear. Per the germline V gene, CDR1 is ENHRY and CDR2 is SYGVKD. This CDR3 spans 12 amino acids. Trimming stripped 7 bases from V and 1 base from J, with 5 bases between. The CDR3 region is CAIKDSNQPQHF. In DNA form, the CDR3 reads TGTGCCATCAAAGACAGCAATCAGCCCCAGCATTTT.

This clonotype was recorded many times. This chain connects TRBV28 to TRBJ2-7, with 7 bases that match TRBD2. Germline V lookup: CDR1 MDHEN, CDR2 SYDVKM. V lost 1 base and J lost 5; bases outside the gene matches: 8. CDR3 size: 15 residues. CDR3 loop: CASSLSGGSGNEQYF. CDR3 nucleotides: TGTGCCAGCAGTTTATCCGGCGGGAGCGGGAACGAGCAGTACTTC.

In this sample, this clonotype turned up many times. CDR3 in amino acids: CASSYKFEEGSNQPQHF. CDR3 coding DNA: TGTGCCAGCAGTTACAAGTTCGAAGAGGGGAGCAATCAGCCCCAGCATTTT. V gene TRBV6-5 combines with J gene TRBJ1-5; perhaps TRBD1 as D (5 bases). V was shortened by 2 bases and J by 1 base, with 15 bases between the two germline ends. Germline V gene sequence: CDR1 MNHEY, CDR2 SVGAGI. The CDR3 sequence is 17 residues long.

This clonotype was seen repeatedly, ten times or more. V and J are TRBV4-2 and TRBJ2-5; 7 nucleotides align to TRBD2. Germline V gene lookup returns CDR1 LGHNA and CDR2 YNFKEQ. V gave up 4 bases and J gave up 8 bases; unmatched junction bases: 13. CDR3 size: 15 residues. CDR3 residues: CASSPRAAGDPTQYF. The CDR3 DNA reads TGTGCCAGCAGCCCTCGGGCGGCGGGAGATCCCACCCAGTACTTC.

This clonotype was seen at least ten times. This chain uses TRBV5-1 with TRBJ1-1; the D gene is possibly TRBD1 (5 bases). In germline, CDR1 is SGHRS, CDR2 YFSETQ. The ends were cut back, 4 bases at V and 4 bases at J, with 11 bases in the middle. The CDR3 totals 13 residues. CDR3 loop: CASSLRDGTEAFF. The CDR3 DNA is TGCGCCAGCAGCCTCCGGGACGGCACTGAAGCTTTCTTT.

This clonotype occurred a few times. The rearrangement joins TRBV5-8 to TRBJ2-7; no clear D gene. The CDR3 covers 13 residues. V was pared by 1 base and J by 3 bases, with 8 bases between. Germline V gene sequence: CDR1 SGHTS, CDR2 YDEGEE. The chain's CDR3 is CASSLPSFYEQYF. CDR3 nucleotide sequence: TGTGCCAGCAGCTTGCCTAGTTTCTACGAGCAGTACTTC.

The genes are TRBV3-1 and TRBJ1-5; D not resolved. The germline CDR1 and CDR2 sequences are LGHDT and YNNKEL (reference sequence). The CDR3 contains 15 residues. Trimming removed 1 base at V and 7 bases at J, with 14 bases between. CDR3 loop: CASSQGPLQDQPQHF. The CDR3 nucleotides are TGTGCCAGCAGCCAAGGGCCGCTCCAGGACCAGCCCCAGCATTTT.

This clonotype appeared many times. The J gene is TRBJ1-1, the V gene TRBV12-3 or TRBV12-4, with 7 bases fitting TRBD1. The V gene end was trimmed by 0 bases and the J gene end by 7 bases; junction bases not matched to a gene: 2. CDR3 length equals 13 residues. In DNA form, the CDR3 reads TGTGCCAGCAGTTTAGCAGGGGGCGTTGAAGCTTTCTTT. Protein: CASSLAGGVEAFF.